Following are 23 T cell receptor beta chains from one sample sequenced in a study of graft-versus-host responses after intestinal transplantation. Antigen specificity for these receptors is unknown. Using immunoSEQ multiplex PCR, the repertoire was profiled, and TCRdb retains in-frame clones only, with some absent. Among about 36,000 clones listed, 94% were seen once. This sample comprised unstimulated CD4+ T cells sorted from spleen or lymph node cells, obtained before transplant. The receptor source for this set is a human donor who was the organ donor for an intestinal transplant.

This chain links TRBV30 with TRBJ2-7; D not certain. Deletions cut 2 bases from V and 4 bases from J, with 15 bases between. The V gene's germline CDR1 is GTSNPN and CDR2 SVGIG (reference sequence). This CDR3 spans 14 amino acids. CDR3 loop: CAWSLPASYYEQYF. The CDR3 bases are TGTGCCTGGAGTCTACCGGCCAGCTATTACGAGCAGTACTTC.

J is TRBJ2-7 and V is TRBV15; TRBD2 agrees at 7 bases. This CDR3 spans 16 amino acids. The germline gives CDR1 LNHNV, CDR2 YYDKDF (reference sequence). J gave up 4 bases and V 1 base, and 10 bases lay outside the gene matches. The CDR3 here is CATSRAGEGSGYEQYF. As DNA, the CDR3 is TGTGCCACCAGCAGAGCCGGGGAGGGGAGCGGGTACGAGCAGTACTTC.

This clone was recorded once. Here the CDR3 DNA reads TGTGCCAGCAGCTTGGCCCCGGGGGCTCCTGAAGCTTTCTTT. As protein: CASSLAPGAPEAFF. The chain recombines TRBV5-4 with TRBJ1-1, with D perhaps matching TRBD1 (6 bases). Germline-derived CDR1 and CDR2 are SGHNT and YYREEE (reference sequence). This CDR3 has 14 amino acids. V shed 0 bases and J shed 6 bases, with 12 bases lying between them.

V gene TRBV2 combines with J gene TRBJ2-2; D may be TRBD2 (5 bases). The germline V gene has CDR1 SNHLY and CDR2 FYNNEI. With 5 bases removed from V and 5 bases from J, the gap between germline ends came to 12 bases. The CDR3 is 14 amino acids. The CDR3 reads CASSPSGLTGELFF. In DNA form, the CDR3 reads TGTGCCAGCAGTCCGAGCGGTCTTACCGGGGAGCTGTTTTTT.

This rearrangement joins TRBV27 to TRBJ1-6; 8 bases line up with TRBD1. CDR1 and CDR2 from the germline V gene are MNHEY and SMNVEV (reference sequence). This CDR3 is built from 13 residues. The V segment lost 4 bases and the J segment 10 bases; nucleotides outside the gene matches: 3. CDR3 DNA sequence: TGTGCCAGCAGTTCGGACAGGGTCTCACCCCTCCACTTT. It is translated as CASSSDRVSPLHF.

The chain employs TRBV5-8 and TRBJ2-7; the D gene is possibly TRBD2 (5 bases). Germline V lookup: CDR1 SGHTS, CDR2 YDEGEE. This CDR3 is 13 amino acids long. Between the trimmed V and J ends, which lost 6 bases and 4 bases, there was a span of 14 bases. In nucleotides, the CDR3 is TGTGCCAGCAACCGCGGGTCGGGGTACGAGCAGTACTTC. It codes for CASNRGSGYEQYF.

The chain uses TRBV6-5 and TRBJ2-1, with TRBD1 matching 11 bases. The germline V gene encodes CDR1 MNHEY and CDR2 SVGAGI. V shed 6 bases and J 10 bases; nucleotides not matched to a gene: 5. There are 13 residues in the CDR3. The CDR3 reads CASRRTGGDEQFF. DNA for the CDR3: TGTGCCAGCAGGAGGACAGGGGGCGACGAGCAGTTCTTC.

V is TRBV2 and J is TRBJ1-6, with a tentative D call TRBD1 (6 bases). This CDR3 has 17 amino acids. Trimming removed 7 bases at V and 5 bases at J, with 21 bases between. Per germline, CDR1 SNHLY and CDR2 FYNNEI. CDR3 DNA: TGTGCCAGCACCTTACGGGGGGGGGCGCCGAATAATTCACCCCTCCACTTT. As protein: CASTLRGGAPNNSPLHF.

This chain links TRBV7-2 with TRBJ2-3; TRBD2 aligns across 11 bases. Germline assignment: CDR1 SGHTA and CDR2 FQGNSA. The length of the CDR3 is 15 residues. With V trimmed by 5 bases and J by 5 bases, 6 bases remained unmatched. This chain's CDR3 is CASSPRTSGLDTQYF. In DNA, the CDR3 is TGTGCCAGCAGCCCGCGGACTAGCGGGTTAGATACGCAGTATTTT. The whole variable domain, remainder taken from reference TRBV7-2 and TRBJ2-3, is GAGVSQSPSNKVTEKGKDVELRCDPISGHTALYWYRQSLGQGLEFLIYFQGNSAPDKSGLPSDRFSAERTGGSVSTLTIQRTQQEDSAVYLCASSPRTSGLDTQYFGPGTRLTVL.

This sequence joins TRBV28 and TRBJ1-1; no clear D gene. This CDR3 is 13 amino acids long. Germline V gene data show CDR1 as MDHEN and CDR2 as SYDVKM. Trimming removed 5 bases at V and 4 bases at J, with 11 bases between. CDR3 amino acids: CASSPSRATEAFF. The DNA for the CDR3 is TGTGCCAGCAGTCCGTCGAGGGCCACTGAAGCTTTCTTT.

This clone was seen once. This chain uses TRBV2 with TRBJ2-3; possibly TRBD1 for D (5 bases). CDR1 is SNHLY and CDR2 is FYNNEI in the germline V gene. This CDR3 comprises 12 residues. Trimming removed 6 bases at V and 2 bases at J, with 6 bases between. CDR3 in DNA: TGTGCCAGCAGGGACAACACAGATACGCAGTATTTT. This translates into CASRDNTDTQYF.

This sequence joins TRBV2 and TRBJ2-3, with D perhaps assigned TRBD1 or TRBD2 (5 bases each). Germline values: CDR1 SNHLY, CDR2 FYNNEI. Trimming shortened V by 4 bases and J by 1 base, and 9 bases separated the two germline ends. The CDR3 length is 14 residues. CDR3 bases: TGTGCCAGCAGTGTCGGGGCCGGCACAGATACGCAGTATTTT. It specifies CASSVGAGTDTQYF.

The V and J genes are TRBV19 and TRBJ1-5, with D uncertain. The CDR3 has 14 residues. The V end was cut by 2 bases, the J end by 1 base, with 6 bases between. Germline V gene lookup returns CDR1 LNHDA and CDR2 SQIVND (reference sequence). The CDR3 DNA reads as TGTGCCAGTAGTATAAACTGGAGCAATCAGCCCCAGCATTTT. This translates into CASSINWSNQPQHF.

The genes are TRBV18 and TRBJ1-3; unclear D gene. Per germline, CDR1 KGHSH and CDR2 LQKENI. This CDR3 has 16 amino acids. Trimming stripped 3 bases from V and 0 bases from J, with 12 bases between. CDR3 sequence (DNA): TGTGCCAGCTCACCCAGCGAGCGTTCCTCTGGAAACACCATATATTTT. It is translated as CASSPSERSSGNTIYF. The full variable domain, in which reference TRBV18 and TRBJ1-3 provide the parts outside the CDR3, is NAGVMQNPRHLVRRRGQEARLRCSPMKGHSHVYWYRQLPEEGLKFMVYLQKENIIDESGMPKERFSAEFPKEGPSILRIQQVVRGDSAAYFCASSPSERSSGNTIYFGEGSWLTVV.

In its sample, this clone was seen once. The chain has TRBV5-1 and TRBJ1-6; 11 bases map to TRBD1. The CDR3 is 16 residues long. J lost 10 bases, V lost 0 bases, and 6 bases had no gene match. The germline V gene has CDR1 SGHRS and CDR2 YFSETQ. In DNA form, the CDR3 reads TGCGCCAGCAGCTTGGTATCAGGGACAGGGGGGTCACCCCTCCACTTT. Translated: CASSLVSGTGGSPLHF.

This clone was found once. This chain joins TRBV6-5 and TRBJ2-7, with D possibly matching TRBD1 (6 bases). The CDR3 length is 13 residues. V lost 6 bases and J 0 bases, leaving 9 bases between the germline ends. Germline CDR1 reads MNHEY; CDR2 reads SVGAGI. Here the CDR3 DNA reads TGTGCCAGCAGCCTGACAGGCTCCTACGAGCAGTACTTC. As protein: CASSLTGSYEQYF.

This clone was counted a single time. J is TRBJ2-1 and V is TRBV2; D call uncertain. The CDR3 length is 16 residues. Germline CDR1 SNHLY, CDR2 FYNNEI. Trimming cost V 5 bases and J 4 bases, with 18 bases left between them. CDR3: CASSLSSKKTYNEQFF. The CDR3 DNA reads TGTGCCAGCAGTTTGTCTTCGAAGAAGACGTACAATGAGCAGTTCTTC. The full variable domain, completed using reference TRBV2 and TRBJ2-1, is EPEVTQTPSHQVTQMGQEVILRCVPISNHLYFYWYRQILGQKVEFLVSFYNNEISEKSEIFDDQFSVERPDGSNFTLKIRSTKLEDSAMYFCASSLSSKKTYNEQFFGPGTRLTVL.

The chain joins TRBV6-1 to TRBJ2-7; weak D call: TRBD1 (5 bases). This CDR3 region has 12 residues. The V and J ends lost 5 bases and 2 bases respectively, with 7 bases between them. The V gene's germline CDR1 is MNHNS and CDR2 SASEGT. The CDR3 protein is CASSLDTYEQYF. CDR3 nucleotides: TGTGCCAGCAGTTTGGACACCTACGAGCAGTACTTC.

The chain uses TRBV6-6 and TRBJ1-6, with D perhaps TRBD1 (5 bases). CDR1 MNHNY and CDR2 SVGAGI come from the germline V gene (reference sequence). V dropped 4 bases and J dropped 6 bases, with 7 bases sitting between them. This CDR3 is built from 13 residues. CDR3 bases: TGTGCCAGCAGTTTACAGGTTAATTCACCCCTCCACTTT. Translating it yields CASSLQVNSPLHF.

Note on this clone: In the same sample, other DNA sequences code for this CDR3. V is TRBV11-3 and J is TRBJ2-2, with D possibly being TRBD2 (6 bases). CDR3 size: 16 residues. V lost 9 bases, J lost 4 bases, and 21 bases lay in between. CDR1 SGHNT and CDR2 YENEEA come from the germline V gene. The CDR3 DNA is TGTGCCAGTAGCCTCCAGTCGGGGGTACGCACCGGGGAGCTGTTTTTT. Translating it yields CASSLQSGVRTGELFF.

This clone has only a few counts. V is TRBV4-3 and J is TRBJ1-6; unclear D gene. The V gene lost 3 bases and the J gene lost 8 bases, with 14 bases spanning the gap. The CDR3 runs 15 residues. Germline V gene lookup returns CDR1 LGHNA and CDR2 YSLEER. CDR3 sequence reads: CASSHFAPTDSPLHF. The CDR3 DNA follows: TGCGCCAGCAGCCATTTCGCCCCGACTGATTCACCCCTCCACTTT.

V usage is TRBV5-4 and J usage is TRBJ1-2; TRBD1 agrees at 7 bases. Trimming removed 3 bases from V and 5 bases from J; junction bases left unmatched: 7. Germline V lookup: CDR1 SGHNT, CDR2 YYREEE (reference sequence). The CDR3 totals 14 residues. Written as DNA, the CDR3 is TGTGCCAGCAGCTCCGGGACAGAACGGTATGGCTACACCTTC. Translating gives CASSSGTERYGYTF. The variable domain in full, with the rest retrieved from reference TRBV5-4 and TRBJ1-2, is ETGVTQSPTHLIKTRGQQVTLRCSSQSGHNTVSWYQQALGQGPQFIFQYYREEENGRGNFPPRFSGLQFPNYSSELNVNALELDDSALYLCASSSGTERYGYTFGSGTRLTVV.

V and J are TRBV30 and TRBJ1-2, with 10 bases fitting TRBD1. Germline CDR1 reads GTSNPN; CDR2 reads SVGIG (reference sequence). V trimming: 1 base; J trimming: 2 bases; junction bases outside the gene matches: 13. The CDR3 extends over 18 amino acids. CDR3 nucleotides: TGTGCCTGGAGTGGGGAGATAACCCTGACAGGGGGCAACTATGGCTACACCTTC. Protein sequence: CAWSGEITLTGGNYGYTF. Together with reference TRBV30 and TRBJ1-2, the CDR3 gives the full variable domain: SQTIHQWPATLVQPVGSPLSLECTVEGTSNPNLYWYRQAAGRGLQLLFYSVGIGQISSEVPQNLSASRPQDRQFILSSKKLLLSDSGFYLCAWSGEITLTGGNYGYTFGSGTRLTVV.